Given below is one T cell receptor (beta chain) in context. The target antigen is unknown. Trimming cost V 6 bases and J 6 bases; bases outside gene matches: 10. The CDR3 is made up of 15 amino acids. From the RT-PCR reads, TCRdb called clonotypes with MiXCR, one entry per CDR3 protein. The sample contains some 500,000 distinct CDR3 sequences, more than 15% of which appear only once. The sample belongs to a study of response to subunit inactivated influenza vaccine. Study results and caveats: The authors suggested that every seasonal influenza vaccination recruits few new T cells.

The chain is built from TRBV12-3 or TRBV12-4 and TRBJ2-2, with 7 nucleotides matching TRBD1. Sequenced material: CD4+ T cells sorted from PBMCs, taken less than 30 months after vaccination. The sequence derives from a man between 50 and 69 years old who received an inactivated influenza vaccine. CDR3 in amino acids: CASSGQDWRAGELFF. The CDR3 DNA reads TGTGCCAGCAGCGGACAGGATTGGAGAGCCGGGGAGCTGTTTTTT.